This record covers a single TCR beta chain. Its antigen is still unknown. The germline gives CDR1 MNHEY, CDR2 SVGAGI. This CDR3 contains 13 residues. Trimming took off 0 bases at V and 4 bases at J, with 6 bases between the two ends. This sample was taken from a study of vaccination effects on CD4 cells after COVID-19. Peptide-pool stimulation followed by sequencing identified expanded antigen-specific CD4+ clonotypes in the ViraFEST assay. Between days 10 and 11 of culture, CD4+ T cells were separated out. No vaccinee had earlier SARS-CoV-2 infection, and nucleocapsid antibodies were negative. Each culture had half its medium swapped for IL-2 medium on days 3 and 7. Assay: immunoSEQ multiplex PCR; the TCRdb copy retains only in-frame clones and omits some. The table has fewer than 70,000 clones, 80% seen once.

The receptor comes from a human donor who received a COVID-19 vaccine. The rearrangement links TRBV6-5 to TRBJ1-1; D ambiguous. The sample consisted of CD4+ T cells from PBMCs cultured with SARS-CoV-2 spike peptides, taken before COVID-19 vaccination. In DNA, the CDR3 is TGTGCCAGCAGTTACTCCAGGAGCACTGAAGCTTTCTTT. Translating it yields CASSYSRSTEAFF.